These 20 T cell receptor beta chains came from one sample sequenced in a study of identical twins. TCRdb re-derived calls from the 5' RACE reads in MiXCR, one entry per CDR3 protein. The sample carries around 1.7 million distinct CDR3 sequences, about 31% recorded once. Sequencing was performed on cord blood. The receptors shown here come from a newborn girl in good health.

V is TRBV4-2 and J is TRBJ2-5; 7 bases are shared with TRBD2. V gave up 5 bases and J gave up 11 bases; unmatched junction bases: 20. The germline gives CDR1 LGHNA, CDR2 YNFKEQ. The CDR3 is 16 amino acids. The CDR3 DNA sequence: TGTGCCAGCAGCTCCTTGGGGGAGGGACCAAACAATGAGCAGTACTTC. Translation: CASSSLGEGPNNEQYF.

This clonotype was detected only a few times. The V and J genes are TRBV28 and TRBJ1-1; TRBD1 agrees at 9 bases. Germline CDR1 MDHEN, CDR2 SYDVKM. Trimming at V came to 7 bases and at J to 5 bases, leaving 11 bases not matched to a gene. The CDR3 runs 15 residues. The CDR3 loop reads CASTTRDRVSTEAFF. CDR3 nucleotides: TGTGCCAGCACTACTAGGGACAGGGTGTCTACTGAAGCTTTCTTT. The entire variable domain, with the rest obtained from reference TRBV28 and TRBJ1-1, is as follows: DVKVTQSSRYLVKRTGEKVFLECVQDMDHENMFWYRQDPGLGLRLIYFSYDVKMKEKGDIPEGYSVSREKKERFSLILESASTNQTSMYLCASTTRDRVSTEAFFGQGTRLTVV.

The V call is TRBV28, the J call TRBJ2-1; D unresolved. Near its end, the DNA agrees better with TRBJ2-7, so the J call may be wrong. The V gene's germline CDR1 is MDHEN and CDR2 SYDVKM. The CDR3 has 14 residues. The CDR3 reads CASSKLSSYNEQYF. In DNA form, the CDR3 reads TGTGCCAGCAGTAAACTCAGCTCCTACAATGAGCAGTACTTC.

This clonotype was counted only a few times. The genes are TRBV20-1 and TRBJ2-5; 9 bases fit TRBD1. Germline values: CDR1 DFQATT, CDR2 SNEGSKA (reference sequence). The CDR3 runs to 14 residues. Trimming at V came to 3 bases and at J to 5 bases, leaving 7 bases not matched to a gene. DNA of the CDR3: TGCAGTGCTAGGAAGACAGGGGGGCGGGAGACCCAGTACTTC. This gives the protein CSARKTGGRETQYF.

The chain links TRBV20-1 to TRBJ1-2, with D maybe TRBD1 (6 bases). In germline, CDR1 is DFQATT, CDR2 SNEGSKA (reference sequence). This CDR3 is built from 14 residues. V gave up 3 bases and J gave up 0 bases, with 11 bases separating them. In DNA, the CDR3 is TGCAGTGCTAGCTCTCAGGGGACTAACTATGGCTACACCTTC. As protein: CSASSQGTNYGYTF.

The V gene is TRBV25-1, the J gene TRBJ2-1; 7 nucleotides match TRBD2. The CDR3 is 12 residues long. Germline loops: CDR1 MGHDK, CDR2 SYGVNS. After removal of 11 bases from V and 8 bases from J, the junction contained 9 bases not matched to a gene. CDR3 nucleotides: TGTGCCCGCCCGGGAGGCCACGATGAGCAGTTCTTC. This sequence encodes CARPGGHDEQFF. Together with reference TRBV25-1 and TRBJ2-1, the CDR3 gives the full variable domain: EADIYQTPRYLVIGTGKKITLECSQTMGHDKMYWYQQDPGMELHLIHYSYGVNSTEKGDLSSESTVSRIRTEHFPLTLESARPSHTSQYLCARPGGHDEQFFGPGTRLTVL.

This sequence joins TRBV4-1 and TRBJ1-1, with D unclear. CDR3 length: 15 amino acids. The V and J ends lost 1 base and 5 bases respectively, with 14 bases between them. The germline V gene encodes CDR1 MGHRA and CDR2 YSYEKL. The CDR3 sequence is CASSQGYRGWTEAFF. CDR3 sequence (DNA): TGCGCCAGCAGCCAAGGGTACCGAGGGTGGACTGAAGCTTTCTTT.

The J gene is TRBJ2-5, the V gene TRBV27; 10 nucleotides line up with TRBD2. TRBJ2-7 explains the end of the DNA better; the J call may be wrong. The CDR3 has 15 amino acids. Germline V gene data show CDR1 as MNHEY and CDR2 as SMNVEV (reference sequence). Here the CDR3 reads CASSSLAGGGNEQYF. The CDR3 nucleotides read TGTGCCAGCAGTTCCTTAGCGGGAGGTGGAAACGAGCAGTACTTC.

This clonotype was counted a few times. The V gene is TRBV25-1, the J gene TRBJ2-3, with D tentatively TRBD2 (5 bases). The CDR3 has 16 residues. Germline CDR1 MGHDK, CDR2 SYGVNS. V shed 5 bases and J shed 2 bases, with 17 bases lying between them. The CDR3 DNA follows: TGTGCCAGCAGTTCTGGACTTCTGCAATCCACAGATACGCAGTATTTT. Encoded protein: CASSSGLLQSTDTQYF. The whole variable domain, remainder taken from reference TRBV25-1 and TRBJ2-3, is EADIYQTPRYLVIGTGKKITLECSQTMGHDKMYWYQQDPGMELHLIHYSYGVNSTEKGDLSSESTVSRIRTEHFPLTLESARPSHTSQYLCASSSGLLQSTDTQYFGPGTRLTVL.

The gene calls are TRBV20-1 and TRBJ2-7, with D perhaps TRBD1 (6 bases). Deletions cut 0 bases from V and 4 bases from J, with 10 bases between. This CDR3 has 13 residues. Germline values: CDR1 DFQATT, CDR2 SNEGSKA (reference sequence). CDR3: CSARERGIYEQYF. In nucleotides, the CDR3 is TGCAGTGCTAGAGAGAGGGGGATATACGAGCAGTACTTC.

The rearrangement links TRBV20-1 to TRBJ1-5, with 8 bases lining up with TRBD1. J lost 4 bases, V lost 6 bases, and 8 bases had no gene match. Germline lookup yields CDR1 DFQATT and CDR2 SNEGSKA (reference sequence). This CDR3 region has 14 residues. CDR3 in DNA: TGCAGTGCCCCCCGGACAGGGATGAATCAGCCCCAGCATTTT. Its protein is CSAPRTGMNQPQHF.

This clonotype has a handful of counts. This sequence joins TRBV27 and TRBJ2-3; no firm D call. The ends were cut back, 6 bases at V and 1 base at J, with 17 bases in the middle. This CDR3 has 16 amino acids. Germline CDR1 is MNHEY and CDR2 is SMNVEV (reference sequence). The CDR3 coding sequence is TGTGCCAGCAGGGGCCAAGCGCAGGTCCGCACAGATACGCAGTATTTT. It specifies CASRGQAQVRTDTQYF.

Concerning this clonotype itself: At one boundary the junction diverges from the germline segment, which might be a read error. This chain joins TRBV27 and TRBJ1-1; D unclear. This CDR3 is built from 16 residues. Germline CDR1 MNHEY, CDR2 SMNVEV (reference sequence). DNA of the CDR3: TGTGCCGGCAGCGGGGAGATCATGCTAGGGAACACTGAAGCTTTCTTT. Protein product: CAGSGEIMLGNTEAFF.

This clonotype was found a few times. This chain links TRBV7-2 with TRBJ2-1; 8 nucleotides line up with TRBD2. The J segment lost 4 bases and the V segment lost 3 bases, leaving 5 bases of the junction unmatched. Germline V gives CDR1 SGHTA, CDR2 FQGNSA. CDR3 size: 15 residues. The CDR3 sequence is CASSFGGRNYNEQFF. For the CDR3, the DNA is TGTGCCAGCAGCTTTGGCGGGAGGAATTACAATGAGCAGTTCTTC.

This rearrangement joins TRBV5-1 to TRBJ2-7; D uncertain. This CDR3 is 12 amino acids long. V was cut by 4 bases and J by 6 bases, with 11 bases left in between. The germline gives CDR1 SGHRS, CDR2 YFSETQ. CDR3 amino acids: CASSETLGEQYF. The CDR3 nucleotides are TGCGCCAGCAGCGAAACCCTGGGCGAGCAGTACTTC.

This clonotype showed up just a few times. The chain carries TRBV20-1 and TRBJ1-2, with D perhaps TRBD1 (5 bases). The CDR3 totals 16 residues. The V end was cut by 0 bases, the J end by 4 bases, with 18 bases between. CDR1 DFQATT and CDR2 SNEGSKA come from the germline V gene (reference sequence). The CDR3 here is CSARDLNRRVPYGYTF. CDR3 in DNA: TGCAGTGCTAGAGATCTAAATCGCAGGGTCCCCTATGGCTACACCTTC.

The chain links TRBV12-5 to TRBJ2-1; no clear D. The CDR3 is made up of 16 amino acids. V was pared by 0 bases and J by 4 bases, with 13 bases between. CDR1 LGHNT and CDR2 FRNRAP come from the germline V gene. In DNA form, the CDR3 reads TGTGCTAGTGGTTTGGTACTGGGGTTCTCATACAATGAGCAGTTCTTC. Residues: CASGLVLGFSYNEQFF.

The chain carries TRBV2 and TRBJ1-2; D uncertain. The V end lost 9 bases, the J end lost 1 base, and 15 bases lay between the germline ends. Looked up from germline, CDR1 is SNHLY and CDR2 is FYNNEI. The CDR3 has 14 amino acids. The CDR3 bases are TGTGCCAGGAGGAGGGCCGTCAGTAACTATGGCTACACCTTC. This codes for CARRRAVSNYGYTF.

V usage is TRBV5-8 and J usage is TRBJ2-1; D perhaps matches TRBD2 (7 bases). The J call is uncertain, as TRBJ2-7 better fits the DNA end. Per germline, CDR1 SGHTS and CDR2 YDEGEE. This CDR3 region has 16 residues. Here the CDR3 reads CASSLAGGGSYNEQYF. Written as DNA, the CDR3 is TGTGCCAGCAGCTTGGCCGGCGGGGGCTCCTACAATGAGCAGTACTTC.

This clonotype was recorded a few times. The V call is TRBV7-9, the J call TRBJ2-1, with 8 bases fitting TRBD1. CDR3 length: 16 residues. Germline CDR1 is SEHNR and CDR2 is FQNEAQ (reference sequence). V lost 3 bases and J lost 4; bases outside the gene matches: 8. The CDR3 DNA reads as TGTGCCAGCAGCTTGGTTACAGGGGGATTTTACAATGAGCAGTTCTTC. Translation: CASSLVTGGFYNEQFF.